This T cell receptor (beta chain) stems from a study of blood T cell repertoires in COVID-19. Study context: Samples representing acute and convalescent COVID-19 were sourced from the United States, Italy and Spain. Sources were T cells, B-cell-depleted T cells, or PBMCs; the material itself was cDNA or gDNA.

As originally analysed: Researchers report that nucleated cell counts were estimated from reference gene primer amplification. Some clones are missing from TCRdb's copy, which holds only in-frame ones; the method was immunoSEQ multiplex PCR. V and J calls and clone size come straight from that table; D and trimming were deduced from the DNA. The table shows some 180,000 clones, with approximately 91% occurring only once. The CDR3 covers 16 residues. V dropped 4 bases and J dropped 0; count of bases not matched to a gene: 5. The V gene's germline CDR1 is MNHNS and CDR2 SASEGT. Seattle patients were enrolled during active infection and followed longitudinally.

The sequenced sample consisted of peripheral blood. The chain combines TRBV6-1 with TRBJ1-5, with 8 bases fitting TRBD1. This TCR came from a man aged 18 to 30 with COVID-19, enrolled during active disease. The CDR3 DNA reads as TGTGCCAGCAGTGTAGGACAGGGAGATAGCAATCAGCCCCAGCATTTT. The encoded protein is CASSVGQGDSNQPQHF.